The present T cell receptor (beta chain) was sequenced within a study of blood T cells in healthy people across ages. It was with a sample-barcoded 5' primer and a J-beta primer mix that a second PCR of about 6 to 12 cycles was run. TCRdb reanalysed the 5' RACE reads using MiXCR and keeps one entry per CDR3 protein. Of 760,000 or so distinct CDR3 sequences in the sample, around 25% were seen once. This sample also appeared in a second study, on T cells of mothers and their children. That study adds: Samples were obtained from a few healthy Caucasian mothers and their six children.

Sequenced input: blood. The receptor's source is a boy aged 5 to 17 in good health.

The CDR3 DNA is TGTGCCAGCAGTTACCTAGGGAACGGCTACACCTTC. This codes for CASSYLGNGYTF. This rearrangement joins TRBV6-2 or TRBV6-3 to TRBJ1-2; no firm D call. The length of the CDR3 is 12 residues. Trimming stripped 2 bases from V and 8 bases from J, with 9 bases between. Germline CDR1 reads MNHEY; CDR2 reads SVGEGT.